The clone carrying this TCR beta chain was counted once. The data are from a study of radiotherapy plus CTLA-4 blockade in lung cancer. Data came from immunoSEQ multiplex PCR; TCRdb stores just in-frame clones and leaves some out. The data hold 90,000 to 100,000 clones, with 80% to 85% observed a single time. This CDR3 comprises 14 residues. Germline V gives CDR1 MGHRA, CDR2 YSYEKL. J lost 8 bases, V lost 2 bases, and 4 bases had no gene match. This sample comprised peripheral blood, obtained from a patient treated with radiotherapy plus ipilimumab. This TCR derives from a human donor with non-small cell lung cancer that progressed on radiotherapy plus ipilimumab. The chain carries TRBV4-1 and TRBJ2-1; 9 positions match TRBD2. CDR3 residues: CASSQPSGMDEQFF. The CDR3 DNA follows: TGCGCCAGCAGCCAACCTAGCGGGATGGATGAGCAGTTCTTC.